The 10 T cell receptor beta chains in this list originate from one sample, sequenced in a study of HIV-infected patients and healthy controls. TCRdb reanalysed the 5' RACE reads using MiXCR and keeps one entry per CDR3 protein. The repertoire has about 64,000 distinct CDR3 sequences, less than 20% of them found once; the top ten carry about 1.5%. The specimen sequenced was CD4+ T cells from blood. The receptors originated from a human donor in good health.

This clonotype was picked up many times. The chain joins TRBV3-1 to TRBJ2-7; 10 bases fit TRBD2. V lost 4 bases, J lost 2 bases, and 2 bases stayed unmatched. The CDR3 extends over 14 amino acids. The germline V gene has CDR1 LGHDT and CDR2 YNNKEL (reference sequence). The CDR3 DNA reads TGTGCCAGCAGCCCAACTAGCGGGGCCTACGAGCAGTACTTC. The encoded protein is CASSPTSGAYEQYF.

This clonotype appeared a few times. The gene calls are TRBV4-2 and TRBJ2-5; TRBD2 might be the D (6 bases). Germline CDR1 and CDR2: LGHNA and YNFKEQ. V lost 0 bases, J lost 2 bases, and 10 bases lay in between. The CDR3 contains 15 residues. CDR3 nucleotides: TGTGCCAGCAGCCAAGATGGCGGGGTGCAAGAGACCCAGTACTTC. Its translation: CASSQDGGVQETQYF.

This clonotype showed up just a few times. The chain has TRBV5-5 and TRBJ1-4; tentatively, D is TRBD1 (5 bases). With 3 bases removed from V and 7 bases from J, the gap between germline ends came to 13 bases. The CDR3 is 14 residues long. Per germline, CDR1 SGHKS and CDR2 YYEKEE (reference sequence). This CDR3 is CASSSGIWVEKLFF. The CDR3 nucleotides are TGTGCCAGCAGCTCAGGGATTTGGGTTGAAAAACTGTTTTTT.

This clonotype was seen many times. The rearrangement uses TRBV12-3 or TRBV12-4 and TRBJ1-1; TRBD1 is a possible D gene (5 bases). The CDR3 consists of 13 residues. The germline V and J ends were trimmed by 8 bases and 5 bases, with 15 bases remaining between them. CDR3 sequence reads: CASRFAGATEAFF. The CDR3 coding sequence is TGTGCCAGCCGCTTCGCCGGGGCTACTGAAGCTTTCTTT.

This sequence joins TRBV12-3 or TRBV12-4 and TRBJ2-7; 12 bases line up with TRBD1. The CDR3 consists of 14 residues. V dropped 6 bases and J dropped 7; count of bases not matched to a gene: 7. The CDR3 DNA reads TGTGCCAGCAGGGCCGGGACAGGGGGCCGGGAGCAGTACTTC. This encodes CASRAGTGGREQYF.

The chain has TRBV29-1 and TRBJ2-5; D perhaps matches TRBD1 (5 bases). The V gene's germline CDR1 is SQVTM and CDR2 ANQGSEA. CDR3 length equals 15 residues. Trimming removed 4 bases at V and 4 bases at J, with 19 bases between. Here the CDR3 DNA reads TGCAGCGTTGGCCCAGGTTGGGGCATGGGAGAGACCCAGTACTTC. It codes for CSVGPGWGMGETQYF.

CDR3 in amino acids: CASTLLWQGGRNTEAFF. The CDR3 nucleotides are TGTGCCAGTACCCTCCTTTGGCAGGGCGGGCGGAACACTGAAGCTTTCTTT. V usage is TRBV19 and J usage is TRBJ1-1; D is perhaps TRBD1 (5 bases). The CDR3 is 17 residues long. The V end was cut by 7 bases, the J end by 1 base, with 22 bases between. CDR1 LNHDA and CDR2 SQIVND come from the germline V gene (reference sequence). The complete variable domain, with remaining parts taken from reference TRBV19 and TRBJ1-1, reads DGGITQSPKYLFRKEGQNVTLSCEQNLNHDAMYWYRQDPGQGLRLIYYSQIVNDFQKGDIAEGYSVSREKKESFPLTVTSAQKNPTAFYLCASTLLWQGGRNTEAFFGQGTRLTVV.

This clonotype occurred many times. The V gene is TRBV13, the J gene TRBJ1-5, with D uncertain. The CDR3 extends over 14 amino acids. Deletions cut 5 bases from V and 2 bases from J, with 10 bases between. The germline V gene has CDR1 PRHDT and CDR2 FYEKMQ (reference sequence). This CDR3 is CASSRGRGNQPQHF. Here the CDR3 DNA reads TGTGCCAGCAGCCGCGGACGGGGCAATCAGCCCCAGCATTTT.

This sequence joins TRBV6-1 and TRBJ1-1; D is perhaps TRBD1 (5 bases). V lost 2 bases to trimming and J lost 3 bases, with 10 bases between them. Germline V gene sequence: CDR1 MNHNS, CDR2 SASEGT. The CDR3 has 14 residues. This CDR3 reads CASSEFRADTEAFF. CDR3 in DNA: TGTGCCAGCAGTGAATTCAGGGCGGACACTGAAGCTTTCTTT.

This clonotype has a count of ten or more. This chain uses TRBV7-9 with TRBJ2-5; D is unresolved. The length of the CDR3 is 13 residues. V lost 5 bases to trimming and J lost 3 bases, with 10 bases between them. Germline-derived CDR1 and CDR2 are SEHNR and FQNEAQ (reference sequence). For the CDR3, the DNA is TGTGCCAGCAGCACCCAAAATAAAGAGACCCAGTACTTC. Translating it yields CASSTQNKETQYF.